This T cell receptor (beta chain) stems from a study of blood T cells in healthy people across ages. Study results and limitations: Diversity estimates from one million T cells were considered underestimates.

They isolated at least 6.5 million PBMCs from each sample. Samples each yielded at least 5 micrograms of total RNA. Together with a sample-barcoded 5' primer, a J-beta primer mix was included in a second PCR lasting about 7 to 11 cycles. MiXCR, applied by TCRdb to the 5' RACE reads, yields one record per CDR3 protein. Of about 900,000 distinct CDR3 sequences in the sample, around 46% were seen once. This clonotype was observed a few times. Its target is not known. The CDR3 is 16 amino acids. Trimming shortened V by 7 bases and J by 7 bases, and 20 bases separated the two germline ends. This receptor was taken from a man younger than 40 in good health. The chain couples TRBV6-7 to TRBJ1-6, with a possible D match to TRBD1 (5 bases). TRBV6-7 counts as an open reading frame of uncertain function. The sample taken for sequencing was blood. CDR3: CASIRDGFLDNSPLHF. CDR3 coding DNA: TGTGCCAGCATCCGGGACGGTTTTCTCGACAATTCACCCCTCCACTTT.